This entry lists 8 T cell receptor beta chains sequenced from one sample in a study of shared clonotypes between healthy human individuals. Only in-frame clones appear in the TCRdb table, and some are missing; sequencing was by immunoSEQ multiplex PCR. The repertoire consists of approximately 1.5 million clones, with around 98% occurring once and the leading ten covering around 0.47%. Sequenced: naive CD4+ T cells sorted from blood. Subset noted: CD45RA+ positively selected. These receptors all come from a man aged 30-40 years in good health.

This rearrangement joins TRBV28 to TRBJ2-5, with 7 bases fitting TRBD2. This CDR3 has 16 residues. V trimming: 1 base; J trimming: 0 bases; junction bases outside the gene matches: 5. CDR1 and CDR2 (germline): MDHEN, SYDVKM. As DNA, the CDR3 is TGTGCCAGCAGTTTATCGGGGGGAGGGGACCAAGAGACCCAGTACTTC. As protein: CASSLSGGGDQETQYF.

Note on this clone: The same CDR3 is also encoded by other DNA sequences in this sample. The CDR3 coding sequence is TGCGCCAGCAGCTTGGCGGGGGCTAATGAAAAACTGTTTTTT. This translates into CASSLAGANEKLFF. This chain uses TRBV5-1 with TRBJ1-4; possible D gene TRBD1, 5 bases. The CDR3 loop spans 14 amino acids. Trimming took 0 bases from V and 3 from J, leaving 6 bases between them. In germline, CDR1 is SGHRS, CDR2 YFSETQ.

This chain links TRBV5-4 with TRBJ2-7; D is uncertain. Germline V gives CDR1 SGHNT, CDR2 YYREEE (reference sequence). V was trimmed by 4 bases and J by 0 bases, leaving 14 bases between them. This CDR3 is built from 15 residues. CDR3 loop: CASSRKVSDSYEQYF. The CDR3 nucleotides read TGTGCCAGCAGCCGAAAAGTATCCGACTCCTACGAGCAGTACTTC. The complete variable domain, with remaining parts taken from reference TRBV5-4 and TRBJ2-7, reads ETGVTQSPTHLIKTRGQQVTLRCSSQSGHNTVSWYQQALGQGPQFIFQYYREEENGRGNFPPRFSGLQFPNYSSELNVNALELDDSALYLCASSRKVSDSYEQYFGPGTRLTVT.

CDR3 residues: CASSQGLAGGPYEQYF. The CDR3, as DNA: TGTGCCAGCAGCCAAGGACTAGCGGGAGGCCCCTACGAGCAGTACTTC. The chain joins TRBV7-9 to TRBJ2-7; 14 bases agree with TRBD2. Germline assignment: CDR1 SEHNR and CDR2 FQNEAQ (reference sequence). This CDR3 region has 16 residues. V trimming: 5 bases; J trimming: 2 bases; junction bases outside the gene matches: 5.

This sequence joins TRBV29-1 and TRBJ1-3; maybe TRBD1 (5 bases). This CDR3 spans 13 amino acids. Trimming shortened V by 4 bases and J by 3 bases, and 10 bases separated the two germline ends. CDR1 is SQVTM, CDR2 ANQGSEA, per germline. The DNA for the CDR3 is TGCAGCGTTGGAGGGACCCTTGGAAACACCATATATTTT. Its translation: CSVGGTLGNTIYF.

The chain joins TRBV6-5 to TRBJ1-1; TRBD1 is a possible D gene (6 bases). CDR1 and CDR2 (germline): MNHEY, SVGAGI. V was pared by 5 bases and J by 0 bases, with 13 bases between. This CDR3 has 15 residues. The CDR3 DNA sequence: TGTGCCAGCAGTCGCAACAGGGCGTTGAACACTGAAGCTTTCTTT. Amino acids: CASSRNRALNTEAFF.

CDR3 sequence (DNA): TGTGCCAGCAGTTATGGCCCTTTAGCGGGAGCAGAGACCCAGTACTTC. Translating gives CASSYGPLAGAETQYF. The V and J genes are TRBV6-5 and TRBJ2-5, with 9 positions matching TRBD2. Germline V lookup: CDR1 MNHEY, CDR2 SVGAGI. The ends lost 3 bases at V and 4 bases at J; junction bases unmatched: 9. CDR3 size: 16 residues.

A word on this clone: This sample includes further DNA sequences coding for the same CDR3. The rearrangement uses TRBV7-9 and TRBJ1-5; the D gene is possibly TRBD1 (5 bases). V was clipped by 1 base and J by 7 bases, with 8 bases between them. This CDR3 region has 13 residues. Germline-derived CDR1 and CDR2 are SEHNR and FQNEAQ (reference sequence). DNA of the CDR3: TGTGCCAGCAGCTTAGGAGGGGAACAGCCCCAGCATTTT. It specifies CASSLGGEQPQHF.